What follows are 23 T cell receptor beta chains derived from one specimen sequenced in a study of tumor and adjacent non-tumor tissue in lung cancer. TCRbeta libraries were built with three rounds of nested PCR, modified from ARM-PCR. TCRdb re-called the multiplex PCR reads with MiXCR, one entry per CDR3 protein. The sample includes around 200,000 distinct CDR3 sequences, roughly 70% of them seen just once. No cell sorting was done before RNA was extracted from the tissue. The sample comprised lung tumor tissue. These receptors were taken from a man aged 60 to 75 with non-small cell lung cancer.

This clonotype was seen only a few times. The genes are TRBV6-1 and TRBJ1-2; tentatively, D is TRBD1 (6 bases). Germline loops: CDR1 MNHNS, CDR2 SASEGT. Trimming stripped 1 base from V and 1 base from J, with 7 bases between. The CDR3 has 14 amino acids. The CDR3 here is CASSEDRVNYGYTF. The CDR3, as DNA: TGTGCCAGCAGTGAAGACAGGGTTAACTATGGCTACACCTTC.

Turning to this clonotype: At one boundary the junction diverges from the germline segment, which might be a read error. V gene TRBV12-3 or TRBV12-4 combines with J gene TRBJ1-5; perhaps TRBD1 as D (6 bases). The CDR3 extends over 16 amino acids. As DNA, the CDR3 is TGTGCTAGCAGTCCCCTCGGGACATGGAGCAATCAGCCCCAGCATTTT. This sequence encodes CASSPLGTWSNQPQHF.

About this clonotype: This likely comes from a read error, as the CDR3 has no conserved phenylalanine or tryptophan at its end. This chain links TRBV20-1 with TRBJ2-4; D might be TRBD2 (7 bases). This CDR3 contains 14 residues. In germline, CDR1 is DFQATT, CDR2 SNEGSKA (reference sequence). Trimming left V 6 bases short and J 2 bases short, with 14 bases between. In DNA form, the CDR3 reads TGCAGTGCCCCCCTGGGGGGGCCCAAAAACATTCAGTACTTA. It translates to CSAPLGGPKNIQYL.

This clonotype has only one observation. The gene calls are TRBV6-5 and TRBJ2-5; D gene ambiguous. Germline assignment: CDR1 MNHEY and CDR2 SVGAGI. V shed 4 bases and J shed 2 bases, with 14 bases lying between them. This CDR3 comprises 15 residues. CDR3 residues: CASSFQGCIQETQYF. The CDR3 DNA reads TGTGCCAGCAGTTTTCAAGGGTGTATACAAGAGACCCAGTACTTC.

Regarding this clonotype: This sequence may be a read error, since a much larger clone differs from it by one base. The gene calls are TRBV29-1 and TRBJ2-7; maybe TRBD2 (5 bases). Germline assignment: CDR1 SQVTM and CDR2 ANQGSEA. V lost 4 bases, J lost 0 bases, and 10 bases lay in between. This CDR3 region has 13 residues. CDR3 coding DNA: TGCAGCGTTGGAGGCGGGCACTCCTACGAGCAGTACTTC. Translation: CSVGGGHSYEQYF.

Note on this clonotype: Mismatch with germline at one junction end may stem from a read error. This chain links TRBV11-1 with TRBJ1-2, with D perhaps TRBD1 (6 bases). CDR1 is SGHAT, CDR2 FQDESV, per germline (reference sequence). CDR3 size: 16 residues. The CDR3 bases are TGTGCCAGCGGCTTGGACATGATCGACAGGATCTATGGCTACACCTTC. Residues: CASGLDMIDRIYGYTF.

The gene calls are TRBV12-3 or TRBV12-4 and TRBJ1-6, with TRBD1 matching over 9 bases. The ends lost 10 bases at V and 5 bases at J; junction bases unmatched: 3. The CDR3 runs to 13 residues. The CDR3 spells CANRQGDNSPLHF. CDR3 DNA sequence: TGTGCCAACAGACAGGGGGATAATTCACCCCTCCACTTT.

A few counts support this clonotype. A much bigger clone sits one base away, suggesting this may be a read error. This sequence joins TRBV29-1 and TRBJ1-1; D is unresolved. Germline V gene sequence: CDR1 SQVTM, CDR2 ANQGSEA. The CDR3 sequence is 13 residues long. The CDR3 DNA is TGCAGCGCGTTGAGGCAGATGAACACTGAAGCTCTCTTT. The encoded protein is CSALRQMNTEALF. Together with reference TRBV29-1 and TRBJ1-1, the CDR3 gives the full variable domain: SAVISQKPSRDICQRGTSLTIQCQVDSQVTMMFWYRQQPGQSLTLIATANQGSEATYESGFVIDKFPISRPNLTFSTLTVSNMSPEDSSIYLCSALRQMNTEALFGQGTRLTVV.

This clonotype was seen a few times. A junction boundary mismatches the germline segment, possibly from a read error. The chain employs TRBV20-1 and TRBJ2-5; 10 bases fit TRBD2. Per the germline V gene, CDR1 is DFQATT and CDR2 is SNEGSKA (reference sequence). This CDR3 spans 14 amino acids. CDR3 sequence: CSVRAGGPKETQYF. DNA of the CDR3: TGCAGTGTTAGAGCGGGGGGGCCAAAAGAGACCCAGTACTTC.

The chain joins TRBV20-1 to TRBJ2-3; 7 bases fit TRBD1. The J segment lost 3 bases and the V segment lost 1 base, leaving 1 base of the junction unmatched. The CDR3 extends over 13 amino acids. Germline V gene data show CDR1 as DFQATT and CDR2 as SNEGSKA (reference sequence). In DNA form, the CDR3 reads TGCAGTGCTAGAGCGACAGGGACAGATACGCAGTATTTT. The encoded protein is CSARATGTDTQYF.

The rearrangement links TRBV11-3 to TRBJ2-2; 9 nucleotides align to TRBD2. The germline V gene encodes CDR1 SGHNT and CDR2 YENEEA. This CDR3 comprises 18 residues. Losses at the gene ends were 4 bases for V and 6 bases for J; bases not matched to a gene: 15. The CDR3, as DNA: TGTGCCAGCAGCTCCCAGGGAGCGGGGGGATACAGACCCGGGGAGCTGTTTTTT. Protein sequence: CASSSQGAGGYRPGELFF.

Here the CDR3 reads CASSTGQPPSYEQYF. The CDR3 nucleotides read TGTGCCAGCAGTACTGGACAGCCACCCTCCTACGAGCAGTACTTC. V usage is TRBV11-1 and J usage is TRBJ2-7, with a tentative D call TRBD1 (6 bases). Germline V lookup: CDR1 SGHAT, CDR2 FQDESV (reference sequence). This CDR3 is built from 15 residues. Trimming removed 6 bases from V and 0 bases from J, with 15 bases in between.

The chain links TRBV20-1 to TRBJ2-3; weak D call: TRBD2 (7 bases). The V end lost 6 bases, the J end lost 1 base, and 14 bases lay between the germline ends. This CDR3 spans 14 amino acids. Looked up from germline, CDR1 is DFQATT and CDR2 is SNEGSKA (reference sequence). CDR3 region: CSAPEGGGTDTQYF. The CDR3 coding sequence is TGCAGTGCCCCCGAGGGGGGGGGCACAGATACGCAGTATTTT.

To note about this clonotype: A much larger clone lies a single base off, so this may be a read error. V gene TRBV20-1 combines with J gene TRBJ2-7; 11 bases are a match to TRBD2. The CDR3 consists of 16 residues. Germline loops: CDR1 DFQATT, CDR2 SNEGSKA (reference sequence). CDR3 sequence reads: CSDRGGLAGGPHEQYF. For the CDR3, the DNA is TGCAGTGATAGAGGGGGGCTAGCGGGAGGTCCCCACGAGCAGTACTTC.

As for this clonotype: This may be a read error: a much more frequent sequence differs by one nucleotide. The V call is TRBV20-1, the J call TRBJ1-2; possible D gene TRBD1, 5 bases. Germline lookup yields CDR1 DFQATT and CDR2 SNEGSKA (reference sequence). V was cut by 3 bases and J by 5 bases, with 16 bases left in between. The CDR3 is 14 residues long. The CDR3 nucleotides read TGCAGTGCTAGTCCTCATGGGAAGGGGTATGGCTACACCTTC. Protein product: CSASPHGKGYGYTF.

In this sample, this clonotype turned up many times. The chain combines TRBV11-1 with TRBJ2-5, with a possible D match to TRBD1 (6 bases). There are 15 residues in the CDR3. V dropped 1 base and J dropped 1 base, with 10 bases sitting between them. CDR1 SGHAT and CDR2 FQDESV come from the germline V gene (reference sequence). CDR3 protein: CASSLGRGFQETQYF. DNA for the CDR3: TGTGCCAGCAGCTTAGGCAGGGGTTTCCAAGAGACCCAGTACTTC.

This clonotype was seen a handful of times. V usage is TRBV6-6 and J usage is TRBJ2-6, with 7 positions matching TRBD1. This CDR3 has 17 amino acids. The V gene's germline CDR1 is MNHNY and CDR2 SVGAGI (reference sequence). Trimming took 2 bases from V and 2 from J; bases not matched to a gene: 6. The CDR3 is CASSYDRVTAGANVLTF. CDR3 in DNA: TGTGCCAGCAGTTACGACAGGGTGACAGCTGGGGCCAACGTCCTGACTTTC.

Notes on this clonotype: With a much larger clone just one base away, this may be a read error. The chain links TRBV12-3 or TRBV12-4 to TRBJ2-2; D might be TRBD2 (6 bases). CDR3 length: 16 residues. Deletions cut 6 bases from V and 7 bases from J, with 21 bases between. Here the CDR3 reads CASSSGLSGSDGELFF. The CDR3 region has the DNA TGTGCCAGCAGCTCCGGACTATCGGGAAGTGACGGGGAGCTGTTTTTT.

About this clonotype itself: The junction and the germline gene differ at one end; a read error may be behind it. The J gene is TRBJ2-5, the V gene TRBV11-1; TRBD1 agrees at 7 bases. The germline V gene has CDR1 SGHAT and CDR2 FQDESV (reference sequence). There are 16 residues in the CDR3. For the CDR3, the DNA is TGTGCTAGCATCTTGTCGTCAGGGGGTGGAGGAGAGACCCAGTACTTC. Protein: CASILSSGGGGETQYF.

With regard to this clonotype: This CDR3 fails to terminate in the conserved phenylalanine or tryptophan, so it likely reflects a read error. Because the CDR3's place on the DNA is in doubt, the DNA is left out and the CDR3 is given as listed by TCRdb. The chain has TRBV29-1 and TRBJ2-2. The CDR3 numbers 12 amino acids, ends counted. Per germline, CDR1 SQVTM and CDR2 ANQGSEA. The CDR3 sequence is CRVQTATGELLY.

As to this clonotype: At one end, the junction sequence differs from germline, possibly due to a read error. V and J are TRBV20-1 and TRBJ1-6; the D is unclear. The CDR3 totals 16 residues. Germline lookup yields CDR1 DFQATT and CDR2 SNEGSKA (reference sequence). This CDR3 is CSARDHTSSYNSPLHF. DNA of the CDR3: TGCAGTGCTAGAGATCACACGAGCTCCTATAATTCACCCCTCCACTTC.

Comment on this clonotype: A junction end diverges from the germline sequence, so it may reflect a read error. The rearrangement joins TRBV4-2 to TRBJ1-4; weak D call: TRBD1 (5 bases). This CDR3 is built from 18 residues. The germline CDR1 and CDR2 sequences are LGHNA and YNFKEQ. Written as DNA, the CDR3 is TGTGCCAGCGGCCAAGACAGTCCGTCACGGGCAACTAATGAAAAACTGTTTTTT. Translation: CASGQDSPSRATNEKLFF.

As concerns this clonotype: Germline is not matched at one junction end, which may reflect a read error. V and J are TRBV20-1 and TRBJ1-5; the D gene is possibly TRBD1 (5 bases). The CDR3 sequence is 13 residues long. CDR1 and CDR2 (germline): DFQATT, SNEGSKA (reference sequence). CDR3 loop: CSPRAQGDQPRHF. The CDR3 nucleotides read TGCAGTCCTAGAGCACAAGGGGACCAGCCCCGGCATTTT.